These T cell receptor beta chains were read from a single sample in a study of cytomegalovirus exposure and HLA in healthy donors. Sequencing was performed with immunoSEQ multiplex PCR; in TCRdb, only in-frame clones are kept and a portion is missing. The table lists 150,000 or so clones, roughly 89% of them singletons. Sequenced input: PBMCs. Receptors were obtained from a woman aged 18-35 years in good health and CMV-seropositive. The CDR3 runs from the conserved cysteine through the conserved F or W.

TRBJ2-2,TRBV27,CASSFVLAVNTGELFF
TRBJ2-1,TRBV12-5,CASGWGSGVGDEQFF
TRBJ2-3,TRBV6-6,CASSGRDRGPDTQYF
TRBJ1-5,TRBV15,CATSTDRVHSNQPQHF
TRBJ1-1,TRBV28,CASSSDSPPRAFF
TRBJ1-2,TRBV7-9,CASSLGQGGDYGYTF
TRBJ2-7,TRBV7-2,CASSLDGGIYEQYF
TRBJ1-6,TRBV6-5,CASSPRQGANSPLHF
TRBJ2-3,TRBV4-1,CASSRETSGGHTDTQYF
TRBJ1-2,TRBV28,CASSITGGLYGYTF
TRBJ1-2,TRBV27,CASSSPGQGNYGYTF
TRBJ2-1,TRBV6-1,CASSVAGSFLVEQFF
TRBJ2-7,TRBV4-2,CASSQDLNVPGSSYEQYF
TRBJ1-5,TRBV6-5,CASRSGQGGYQPQHF
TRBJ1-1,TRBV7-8,CASSLRGDTEAFF
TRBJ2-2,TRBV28,CASSLNLRDRGGGELFF
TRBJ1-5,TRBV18,CASSGSGPSNQPQHF
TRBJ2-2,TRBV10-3,CATSNTGELFF
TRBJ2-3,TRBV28,CASSLGFGTGGTDTQYF
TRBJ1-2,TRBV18,CASSPQTGGGYGYTF